This T cell receptor beta chain was found in a study of persistence of HIV-infected CD4 T cells. Study-level findings and limits: The rare CMV-responding cells with HIV-1 proviruses were not separately TCR-sequenced.

The libraries were made with immunoSEQ version 4 in survey mode. Template was genomic DNA at around 9.7 ng/uL, with up to roughly 1 ug used per sample. Profiling relied on immunoSEQ multiplex PCR, and the TCRdb table lists in-frame clones only, not all of them. The sample lists just over 35,000 clones, about 83% occurring once. Points on this clone: Its antigen is not known.

Overlapping HIV-1 Gag 15-mer peptides at around 0.91 ug per peptide per mL were used. CD40L/CD69 double-negative CD45RO-high memory CD4+ T cells were collected. Adults with HIV-1 started suppressive ART while chronically infected. The germline V gene has CDR1 LGHDT and CDR2 YNNKEL (reference sequence). V lost 1 base, J lost 5 bases, and 14 bases lay in between. CDR3 length equals 15 residues. The chain recombines TRBV3-1 (or the pseudogene TRBV3-2) with TRBJ1-2, with D possibly being TRBD1 (6 bases). The sequence was collected from an adult with HIV. The donor label of this sample is uncertain. Sequenced material: cultured CD4+ T cells from PBMCs, taken from a patient who received antiretroviral therapy. The CDR3 loop is CASSQGQGLIYGYTF. CDR3 nucleotide sequence: TGTGCCAGCAGCCAAGGTCAGGGGTTAATATATGGCTACACCTTC.